A single sample is the source of the 20 T cell receptor beta chains below, sequenced in a study of OX40 agonist ivuxolimab in advanced cancers. This table comes from immunoSEQ multiplex PCR, and its TCRdb copy is limited to in-frame clones, with some not included. This table has about 34,000 clones, nearly 95% appearing once. The sample consisted of CD4+ or CD8+ T cells sorted from blood, taken in a trial of the OX40 agonist ivuxolimab. These receptors originate from an adult with an advanced solid tumor such as melanoma, head and neck, liver or kidney cancer.

V usage is TRBV5-5 and J usage is TRBJ2-7; D might be TRBD2 (6 bases). V lost 0 bases and J lost 1, with 11 bases in between. CDR3 length equals 15 residues. The V gene's germline CDR1 is SGHKS and CDR2 YYEKEE (reference sequence). CDR3 region: CASSLDAGPSYEQYF. The CDR3 coding sequence is TGTGCCAGCAGCTTGGATGCGGGACCGTCCTACGAGCAGTACTTC.

The V gene is TRBV28, the J gene TRBJ2-5, with 9 bases that match TRBD2. The CDR3 is 16 residues long. V shed 5 bases, J shed 1 base, and the junction held 8 bases outside the gene matches. CDR1 and CDR2 from the germline V gene are MDHEN and SYDVKM. CDR3 DNA: TGTGCCAGCAGTCCTATTAGCGGGAGATCCCAAGAGACCCAGTACTTC. This gives the protein CASSPISGRSQETQYF. Using reference TRBV28 and TRBJ2-5 for the parts outside the CDR3, the full variable domain is DVKVTQSSRYLVKRTGEKVFLECVQDMDHENMFWYRQDPGLGLRLIYFSYDVKMKEKGDIPEGYSVSREKKERFSLILESASTNQTSMYLCASSPISGRSQETQYFGPGTRLLVL.

The CDR3 here is CASSEVIYGTGLSGYTF. In nucleotides, the CDR3 is TGTGCCAGCAGTGAAGTAATCTATGGGACAGGGTTAAGTGGCTACACCTTC. The chain couples TRBV6-1 to TRBJ1-2, with 9 bases that match TRBD1. From germline, CDR1 is MNHNS and CDR2 SASEGT. V dropped 1 base and J dropped 7; count of bases not matched to a gene: 13. The CDR3 totals 17 residues.

V is TRBV5-6 and J is TRBJ2-2; D is undetermined. Germline CDR1 and CDR2: SGHDT and YYEEEE. The CDR3 length is 13 residues. Trimming cost V 4 bases and J 0 bases, with 4 bases left between them. CDR3 protein: CASSPPNTGELFF. CDR3 nucleotide sequence: TGTGCCAGCAGCCCACCGAACACCGGGGAGCTGTTTTTT.

This chain uses TRBV28 with TRBJ1-1; no clear D gene. V dropped 7 bases and J dropped 4 bases, with 10 bases sitting between them. Germline-derived CDR1 and CDR2 are MDHEN and SYDVKM. This CDR3 is 12 amino acids long. CDR3 amino acids: CASKGLRTEAFF. The CDR3 nucleotides are TGTGCCAGCAAAGGGTTACGCACTGAAGCTTTCTTT.

J is TRBJ1-1 and V is TRBV28; D is ambiguous. This CDR3 has 11 residues. Trimming stripped 6 bases from V and 3 bases from J, with 5 bases between. Germline assignment: CDR1 MDHEN and CDR2 SYDVKM. CDR3 sequence: CASRGDTEAFF. CDR3 nucleotides: TGTGCCAGCAGAGGTGACACTGAAGCTTTCTTT.

The V gene is TRBV4-2, the J gene TRBJ2-7; 12 bases line up with TRBD2. Germline lookup yields CDR1 LGHNA and CDR2 YNFKEQ. This CDR3 spans 15 amino acids. The V segment lost 0 bases and the J segment 7 bases; nucleotides outside the gene matches: 4. The CDR3 sequence: CASSQDPTSGREQYF. The CDR3 region has the DNA TGTGCCAGCAGCCAAGATCCCACTAGCGGGAGGGAGCAGTACTTC.

This clone has only a few counts. The chain couples TRBV6-5 to TRBJ1-6; no definite D call. Trimming stripped 0 bases from V and 0 bases from J, with 6 bases between. This CDR3 has 16 residues. In germline, CDR1 is MNHEY, CDR2 SVGAGI. CDR3 loop: CASSYSGSSYNSPLHF. Here the CDR3 DNA reads TGTGCCAGCAGTTACTCGGGGAGCTCCTATAATTCACCCCTCCACTTT.

The J gene is TRBJ2-3, the V gene TRBV7-3, with TRBD2 matching over 7 bases. Looked up from germline, CDR1 is SGHTA and CDR2 is FQGTGA. J gave up 0 bases and V 5 bases, and 5 bases lay outside the gene matches. This CDR3 contains 15 residues. CDR3 DNA: TGTGCCAGCAGCCTTCTAGCGGAGAGCACAGATACGCAGTATTTT. Amino acids: CASSLLAESTDTQYF.

Comment on this clone: This sample includes further DNA sequences coding for the same CDR3. This CDR3 reads CASSLRGGSYNEQFF. The CDR3 nucleotides are TGTGCCAGCAGCTTAAGAGGGGGGTCGTACAATGAGCAGTTCTTC. V gene TRBV7-3 combines with J gene TRBJ2-1; D might be TRBD1 or TRBD2, each matching 6 bases. The CDR3 covers 15 residues. Trimming left V 1 base short and J 4 bases short, with 11 bases between. Looked up from germline, CDR1 is SGHTA and CDR2 is FQGTGA.

The chain is built from TRBV6-1 and TRBJ1-6; maybe TRBD1 (6 bases). The CDR3 totals 14 residues. The V end was cut by 4 bases, the J end by 4 bases, with 8 bases between. Germline assignment: CDR1 MNHNS and CDR2 SASEGT. In DNA form, the CDR3 reads TGTGCCAGCAGTGCAACAGGGTATAATTCACCCCTCCACTTT. Translating it yields CASSATGYNSPLHF.

This clone was seen once. Other DNA sequences from this sample encode an identical CDR3 as well. The gene calls are TRBV13 and TRBJ1-1; 10 bases line up with TRBD1. The V gene end was trimmed by 9 bases and the J gene end by 0 bases; junction bases not matched to a gene: 7. Germline V CDR1 and CDR2: PRHDT, FYEKMQ (reference sequence). The CDR3 totals 15 residues. CDR3 residues: CASSETGGLNTEAFF. CDR3 DNA sequence: TGTGCCAGTAGCGAGACAGGGGGCTTGAACACTGAAGCTTTCTTT. Complete variable domain (other parts from reference TRBV13 and TRBJ1-1): AAGVIQSPRHLIKEKRETATLKCYPIPRHDTVYWYQQGPGQDPQFLISFYEKMQSDKGSIPDRFSAQQFSDYHSELNMSSLELGDSALYFCASSETGGLNTEAFFGQGTRLTVV.

This chain connects TRBV28 to TRBJ2-5; D may correspond to TRBD1 or TRBD2 (5 bases each). The end of the DNA is better explained by TRBJ2-7, so the J call may be wrong. From germline, CDR1 is MDHEN and CDR2 SYDVKM. This CDR3 spans 15 amino acids. CDR3 in amino acids: CASSLSFGDPYEQYF. For the CDR3, the DNA is TGTGCCAGCAGTTTATCATTCGGGGACCCCTACGAGCAGTACTTC.

This chain links TRBV5-1 with TRBJ1-5; maybe TRBD1 (6 bases). There are 15 residues in the CDR3. With 0 bases removed from V and 1 base from J, the gap between germline ends came to 8 bases. Germline V CDR1 and CDR2: SGHRS, YFSETQ. CDR3 coding DNA: TGCGCCAGCAGCTTGGACGGACAGAGCAATCAGCCCCAGCATTTT. It encodes CASSLDGQSNQPQHF.

The rearrangement uses TRBV11-2 and TRBJ2-3; 8 bases map to TRBD2. The J segment lost 2 bases and the V segment lost 4 bases, leaving 5 bases of the junction unmatched. CDR1 and CDR2 from the germline V gene are SGHAT and FQNNGV. The length of the CDR3 is 15 residues. The CDR3 sequence: CASSSRTSLTDTQYF. The CDR3 DNA is TGTGCCAGCAGCTCTAGGACTAGCCTCACAGATACGCAGTATTTT.

The chain has TRBV19 and TRBJ1-2, with D hard to call. Germline lookup yields CDR1 LNHDA and CDR2 SQIVND (reference sequence). The CDR3 contains 11 residues. V lost 0 bases and J 4 bases, leaving 0 bases between the germline ends. The CDR3 sequence is CASSIDYGYTF. DNA of the CDR3: TGTGCCAGTAGTATAGACTATGGCTACACCTTC.

The chain carries TRBV27 and TRBJ2-3, with no clear D. The CDR3 is 15 amino acids. Germline V gives CDR1 MNHEY, CDR2 SMNVEV (reference sequence). V was pared by 5 bases and J by 3 bases, with 15 bases between. This CDR3 reads CASSPAWRRTDTQYF. CDR3 bases: TGTGCCAGCAGTCCGGCTTGGCGGCGGACAGATACGCAGTATTTT.

CDR3 sequence (DNA): TGCGCCAGCAGCCAAGATAGTCGCCGGGTTGGCACTGAAGCTTTCTTT. Residues: CASSQDSRRVGTEAFF. V and J are TRBV4-1 and TRBJ1-1; D remains ambiguous. Germline CDR1 reads MGHRA; CDR2 reads YSYEKL. Trimming stripped 0 bases from V and 4 bases from J, with 15 bases between. The CDR3 length is 16 residues.

The chain carries TRBV10-3 and TRBJ2-3, with D uncertain. The CDR3 loop spans 12 amino acids. CDR1 and CDR2 (germline): ENHRY, SYGVKD. V gave up 5 bases and J gave up 1 base, with 4 bases separating them. The CDR3 loop reads CAISLGTDTQYF. In nucleotides, the CDR3 is TGTGCCATCAGTCTGGGCACAGATACGCAGTATTTT.

The V gene is TRBV15, the J gene TRBJ2-7, with 7 bases identical to TRBD2. The CDR3 has 14 residues. V lost 3 bases to trimming and J lost 5 bases; unmatched junction nucleotides: 7. Germline lookup yields CDR1 LNHNV and CDR2 YYDKDF (reference sequence). The chain's CDR3 is CATSSSRDYNEQYF. The CDR3, as DNA: TGTGCCACCAGCAGCAGCCGGGACTACAACGAGCAGTACTTC.